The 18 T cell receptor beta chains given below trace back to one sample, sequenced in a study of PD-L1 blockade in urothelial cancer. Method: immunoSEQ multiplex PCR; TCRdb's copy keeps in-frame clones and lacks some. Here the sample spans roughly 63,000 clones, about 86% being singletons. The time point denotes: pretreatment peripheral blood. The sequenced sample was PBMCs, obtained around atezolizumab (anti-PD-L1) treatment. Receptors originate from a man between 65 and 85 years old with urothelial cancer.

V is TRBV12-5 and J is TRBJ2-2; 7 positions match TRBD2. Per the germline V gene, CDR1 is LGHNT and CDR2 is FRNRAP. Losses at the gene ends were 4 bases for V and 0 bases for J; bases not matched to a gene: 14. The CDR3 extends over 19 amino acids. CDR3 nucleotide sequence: TGTGCTAGTGGTTCCAACTTACTAGCGAGAGCTGCGAACACCGGGGAGCTGTTTTTT. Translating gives CASGSNLLARAANTGELFF.

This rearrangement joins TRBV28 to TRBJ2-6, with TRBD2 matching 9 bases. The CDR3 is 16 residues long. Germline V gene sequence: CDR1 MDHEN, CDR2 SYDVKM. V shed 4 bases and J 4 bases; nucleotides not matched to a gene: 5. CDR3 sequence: CASSSRGGPGANVLTF. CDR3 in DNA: TGTGCCAGCAGTTCGCGGGGGGGGCCCGGGGCCAACGTCCTGACTTTC.

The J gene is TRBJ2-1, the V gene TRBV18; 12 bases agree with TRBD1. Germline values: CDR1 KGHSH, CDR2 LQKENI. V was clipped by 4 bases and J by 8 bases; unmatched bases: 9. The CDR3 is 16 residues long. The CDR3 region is CASSLETGTGGDEQFF. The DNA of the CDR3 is TGTGCCAGCTCACTTGAGACCGGGACAGGGGGCGATGAGCAGTTCTTC.

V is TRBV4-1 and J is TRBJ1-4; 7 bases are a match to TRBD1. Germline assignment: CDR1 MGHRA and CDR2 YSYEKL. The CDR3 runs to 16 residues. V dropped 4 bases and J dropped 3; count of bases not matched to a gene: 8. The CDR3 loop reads CASSPYRGQSNEKLFF. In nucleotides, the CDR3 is TGCGCCAGCAGCCCCTATAGGGGGCAGTCTAATGAAAAACTGTTTTTT.

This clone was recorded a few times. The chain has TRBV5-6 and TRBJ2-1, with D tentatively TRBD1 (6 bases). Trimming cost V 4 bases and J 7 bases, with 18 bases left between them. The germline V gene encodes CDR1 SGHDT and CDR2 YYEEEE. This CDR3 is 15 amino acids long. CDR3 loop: CASSRYGPGVNEQFF. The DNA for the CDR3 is TGTGCCAGCAGCCGCTACGGACCAGGGGTGAATGAGCAGTTCTTC.

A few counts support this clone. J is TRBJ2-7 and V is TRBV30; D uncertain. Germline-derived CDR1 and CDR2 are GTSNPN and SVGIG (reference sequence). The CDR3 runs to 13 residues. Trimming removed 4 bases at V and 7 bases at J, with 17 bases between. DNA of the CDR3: TGTGCCTGGAAACCCCCCCCTAGGAATGAGCAGTACTTC. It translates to CAWKPPPRNEQYF.

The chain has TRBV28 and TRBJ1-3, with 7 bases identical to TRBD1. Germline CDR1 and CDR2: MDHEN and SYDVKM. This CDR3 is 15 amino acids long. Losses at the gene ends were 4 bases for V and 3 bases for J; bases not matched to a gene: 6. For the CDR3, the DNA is TGTGCCAGCAGTTCCGGGACAGAAGTTGGAAACACCATATATTTT. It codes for CASSSGTEVGNTIYF.

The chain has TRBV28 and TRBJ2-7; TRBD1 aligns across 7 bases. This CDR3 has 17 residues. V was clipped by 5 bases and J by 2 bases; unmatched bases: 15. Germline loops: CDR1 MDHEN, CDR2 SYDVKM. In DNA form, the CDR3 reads TGTGCCAGCAGTATTGAGACAGGGAAATTCTGGGCCTACGAGCAGTACTTC. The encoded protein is CASSIETGKFWAYEQYF.

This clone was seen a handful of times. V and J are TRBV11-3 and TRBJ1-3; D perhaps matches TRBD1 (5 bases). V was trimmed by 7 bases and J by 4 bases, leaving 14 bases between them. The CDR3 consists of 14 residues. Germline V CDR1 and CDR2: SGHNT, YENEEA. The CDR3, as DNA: TGTGCCAGCACCGTCAGGGTGAAAGGAAACACCATATATTTT. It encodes CASTVRVKGNTIYF.

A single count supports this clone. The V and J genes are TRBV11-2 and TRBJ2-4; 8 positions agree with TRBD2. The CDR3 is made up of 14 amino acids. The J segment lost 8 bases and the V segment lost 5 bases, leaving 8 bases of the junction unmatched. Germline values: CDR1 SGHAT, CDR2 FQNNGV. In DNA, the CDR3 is TGTGCCAGCAGCCCCGGACTAGCTCGGGACATTCAGTACTTC. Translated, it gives CASSPGLARDIQYF.

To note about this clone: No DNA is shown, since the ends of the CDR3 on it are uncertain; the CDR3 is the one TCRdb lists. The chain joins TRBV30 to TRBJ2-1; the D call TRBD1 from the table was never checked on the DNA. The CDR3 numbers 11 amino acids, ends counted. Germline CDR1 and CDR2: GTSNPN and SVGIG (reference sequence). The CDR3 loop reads CAWGTGTTRFF.

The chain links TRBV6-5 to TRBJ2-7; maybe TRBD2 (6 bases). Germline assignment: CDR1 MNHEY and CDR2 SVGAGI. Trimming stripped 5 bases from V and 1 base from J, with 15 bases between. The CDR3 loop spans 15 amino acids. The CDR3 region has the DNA TGTGCCAGCAGTAGGGATGGAGGGCCGTCCTACGAGCAGTACTTC. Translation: CASSRDGGPSYEQYF.

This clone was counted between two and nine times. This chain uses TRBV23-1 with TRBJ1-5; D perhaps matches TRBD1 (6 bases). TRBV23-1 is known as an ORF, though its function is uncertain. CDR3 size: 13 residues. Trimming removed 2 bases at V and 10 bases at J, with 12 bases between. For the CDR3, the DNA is TGCGCCAGCAGTCAAGGGACAATCAGCCCCCAGCATTTT. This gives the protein CASSQGTISPQHF.

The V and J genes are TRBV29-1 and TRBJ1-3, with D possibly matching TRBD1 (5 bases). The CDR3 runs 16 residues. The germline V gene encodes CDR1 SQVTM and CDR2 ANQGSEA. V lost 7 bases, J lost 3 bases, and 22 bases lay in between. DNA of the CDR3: TGCAGCGCCTGGGGGGGGGACGGCGGTGTTGGAAACACCATATATTTT. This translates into CSAWGGDGGVGNTIYF.

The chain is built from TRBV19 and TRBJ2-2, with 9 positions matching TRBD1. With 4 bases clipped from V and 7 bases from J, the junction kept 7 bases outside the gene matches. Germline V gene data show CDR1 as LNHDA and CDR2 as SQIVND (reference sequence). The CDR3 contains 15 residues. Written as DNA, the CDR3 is TGTGCCAGTAGTACGTACAGGGGGCGCGACGGGGAGCTGTTTTTT. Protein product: CASSTYRGRDGELFF.

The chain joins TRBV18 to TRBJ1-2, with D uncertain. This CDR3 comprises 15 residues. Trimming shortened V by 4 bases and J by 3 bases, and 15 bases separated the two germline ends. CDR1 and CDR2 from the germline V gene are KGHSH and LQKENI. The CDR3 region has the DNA TGTGCCAGCTCACGATCATGGGAGGGCGACTATGGCTACACCTTC. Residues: CASSRSWEGDYGYTF.

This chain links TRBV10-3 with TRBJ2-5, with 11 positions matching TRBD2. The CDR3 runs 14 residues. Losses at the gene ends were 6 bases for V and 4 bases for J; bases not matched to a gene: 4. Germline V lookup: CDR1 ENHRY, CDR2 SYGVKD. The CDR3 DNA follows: TGTGCCATCAGGCCCGGGACTAGCGGAGAGACCCAGTACTTC. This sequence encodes CAIRPGTSGETQYF.

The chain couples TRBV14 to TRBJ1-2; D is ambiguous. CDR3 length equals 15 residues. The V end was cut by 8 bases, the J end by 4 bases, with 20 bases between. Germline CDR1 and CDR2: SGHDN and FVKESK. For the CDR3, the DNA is TGTGCCAGCGCGGGATCGCGGGGATCTGCCTATGGCTACACCTTC. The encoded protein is CASAGSRGSAYGYTF.